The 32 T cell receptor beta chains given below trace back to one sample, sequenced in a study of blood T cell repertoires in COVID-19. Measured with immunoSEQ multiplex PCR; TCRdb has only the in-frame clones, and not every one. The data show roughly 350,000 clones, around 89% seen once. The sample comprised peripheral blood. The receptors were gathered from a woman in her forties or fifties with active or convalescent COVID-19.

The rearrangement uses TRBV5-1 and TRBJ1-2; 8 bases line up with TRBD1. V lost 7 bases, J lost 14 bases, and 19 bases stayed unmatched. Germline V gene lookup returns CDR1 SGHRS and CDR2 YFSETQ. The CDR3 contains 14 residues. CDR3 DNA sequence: TGCGCCAGCTTCAGGGGGCCACTGGGGGGCCCTAGGACCTTC. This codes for CASFRGPLGGPRTF.

CDR3 in DNA: TGTGCCAGCTCACCCGGACAGGGAGGTGAAAAACTGTTTTTT. Translated, it gives CASSPGQGGEKLFF. V and J are TRBV18 and TRBJ1-4; 8 bases are shared with TRBD1. V was pared by 3 bases and J by 7 bases, with 4 bases of the junction left unmatched. Germline V gene data show CDR1 as KGHSH and CDR2 as LQKENI. The CDR3 length is 14 residues.

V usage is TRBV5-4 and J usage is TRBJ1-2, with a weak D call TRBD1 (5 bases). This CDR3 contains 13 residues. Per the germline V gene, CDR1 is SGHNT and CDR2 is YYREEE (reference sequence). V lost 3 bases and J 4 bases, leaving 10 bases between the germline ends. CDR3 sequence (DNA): TGTGCCAGCAGCTCGGTCGGGGGCTATGGCTACACCTTC. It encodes CASSSVGGYGYTF.

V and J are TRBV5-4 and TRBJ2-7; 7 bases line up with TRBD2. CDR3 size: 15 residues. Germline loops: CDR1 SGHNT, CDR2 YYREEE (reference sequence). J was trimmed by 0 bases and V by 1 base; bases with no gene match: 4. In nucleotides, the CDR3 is TGTGCCAGCAGCTTGCGCGGCGGGAGCTCCTACGAGCAGTACTTC. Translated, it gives CASSLRGGSSYEQYF.

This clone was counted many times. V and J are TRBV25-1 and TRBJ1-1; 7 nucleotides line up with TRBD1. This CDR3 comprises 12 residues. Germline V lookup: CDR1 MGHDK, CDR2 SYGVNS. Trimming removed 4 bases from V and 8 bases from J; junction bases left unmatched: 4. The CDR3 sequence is CASSAQGMEAFF. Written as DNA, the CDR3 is TGTGCCAGCAGTGCACAGGGGATGGAAGCTTTCTTT.

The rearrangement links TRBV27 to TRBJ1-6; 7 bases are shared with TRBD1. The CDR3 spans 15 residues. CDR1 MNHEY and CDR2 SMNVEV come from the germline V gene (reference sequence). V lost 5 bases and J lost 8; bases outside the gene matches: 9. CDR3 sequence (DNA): TGTGCCAGCAGTGGACCAGGGGGGAGAGATTCACCCCTCCACTTT. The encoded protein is CASSGPGGRDSPLHF.

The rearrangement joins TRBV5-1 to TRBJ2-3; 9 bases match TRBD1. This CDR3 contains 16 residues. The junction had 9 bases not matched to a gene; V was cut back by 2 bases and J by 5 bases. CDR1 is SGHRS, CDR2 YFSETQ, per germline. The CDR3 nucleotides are TGCGCCAGCAGCTTAGGTCGGGACAGGGTGTTAGATACGCAGTATTTT. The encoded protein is CASSLGRDRVLDTQYF.

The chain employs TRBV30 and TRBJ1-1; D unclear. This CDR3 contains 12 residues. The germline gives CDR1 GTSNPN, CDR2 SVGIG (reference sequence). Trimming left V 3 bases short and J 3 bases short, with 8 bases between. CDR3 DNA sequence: TGTGCCTGGAGACTGGAGGACACTGAAGCTTTCTTT. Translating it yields CAWRLEDTEAFF.

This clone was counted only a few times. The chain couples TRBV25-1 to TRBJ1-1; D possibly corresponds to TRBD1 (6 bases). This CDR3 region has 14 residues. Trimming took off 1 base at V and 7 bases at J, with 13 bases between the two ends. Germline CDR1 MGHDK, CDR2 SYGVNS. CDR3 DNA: TGTGCCAGCAGTGAATTAAACAGGGCGGATGAAGCTTTCTTT. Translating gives CASSELNRADEAFF.

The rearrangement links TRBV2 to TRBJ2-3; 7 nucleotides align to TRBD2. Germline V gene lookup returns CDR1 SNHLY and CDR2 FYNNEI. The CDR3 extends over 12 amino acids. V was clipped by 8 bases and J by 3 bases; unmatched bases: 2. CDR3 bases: TGTGCCAGCCGGGACTATACAGATACGCAGTATTTT. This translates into CASRDYTDTQYF. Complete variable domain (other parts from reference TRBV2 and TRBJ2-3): EPEVTQTPSHQVTQMGQEVILRCVPISNHLYFYWYRQILGQKVEFLVSFYNNEISEKSEIFDDQFSVERPDGSNFTLKIRSTKLEDSAMYFCASRDYTDTQYFGPGTRLTVL.

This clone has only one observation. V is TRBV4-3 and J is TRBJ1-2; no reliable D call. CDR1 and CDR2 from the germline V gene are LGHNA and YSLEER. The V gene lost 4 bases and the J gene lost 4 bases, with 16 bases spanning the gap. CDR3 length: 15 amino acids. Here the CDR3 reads CASSPGEGRSYGYTF. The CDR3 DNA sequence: TGCGCCAGCAGCCCCGGAGAGGGAAGATCCTATGGCTACACCTTC.

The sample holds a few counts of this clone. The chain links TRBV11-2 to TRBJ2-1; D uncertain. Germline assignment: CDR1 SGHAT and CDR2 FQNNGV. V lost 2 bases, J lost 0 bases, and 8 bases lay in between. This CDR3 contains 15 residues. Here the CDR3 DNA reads TGTGCCAGCAGCTTACTCTCTAGCTCCTACAATGAGCAGTTCTTC. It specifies CASSLLSSSYNEQFF.

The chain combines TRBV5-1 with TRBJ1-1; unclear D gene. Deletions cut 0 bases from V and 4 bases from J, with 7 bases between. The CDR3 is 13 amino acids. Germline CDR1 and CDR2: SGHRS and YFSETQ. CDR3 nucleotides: TGCGCCAGCAGCTTGGCCGGGAGCACTGAAGCTTTCTTT. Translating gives CASSLAGSTEAFF.

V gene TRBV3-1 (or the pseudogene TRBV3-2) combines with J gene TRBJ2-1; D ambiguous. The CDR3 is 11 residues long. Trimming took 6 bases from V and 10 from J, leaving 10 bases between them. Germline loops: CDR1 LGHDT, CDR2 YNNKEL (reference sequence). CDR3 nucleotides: TGTGCCAGCAGTTTCGTCGGGGAGCAGTTCTTC. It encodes CASSFVGEQFF.

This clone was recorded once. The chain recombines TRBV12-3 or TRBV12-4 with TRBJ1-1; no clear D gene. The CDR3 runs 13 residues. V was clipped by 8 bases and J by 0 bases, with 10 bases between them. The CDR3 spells CASVRGLNTEAFF. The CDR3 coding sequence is TGTGCCAGCGTCCGGGGTCTGAACACTGAAGCTTTCTTT.

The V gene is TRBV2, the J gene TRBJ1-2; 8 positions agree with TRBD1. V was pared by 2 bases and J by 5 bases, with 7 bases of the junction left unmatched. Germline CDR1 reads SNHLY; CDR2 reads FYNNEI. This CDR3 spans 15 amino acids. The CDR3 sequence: CASSERTGFGYGYTF. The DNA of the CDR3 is TGTGCCAGCAGTGAAAGGACAGGGTTCGGGTATGGCTACACCTTC.

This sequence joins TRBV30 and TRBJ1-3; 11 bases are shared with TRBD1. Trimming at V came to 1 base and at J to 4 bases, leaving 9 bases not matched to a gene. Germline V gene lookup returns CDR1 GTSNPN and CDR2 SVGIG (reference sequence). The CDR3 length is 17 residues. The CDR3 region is CAWSGSLDRGRGNTIYF. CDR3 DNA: TGTGCCTGGAGTGGAAGTTTGGACAGGGGGCGAGGAAACACCATATATTTT. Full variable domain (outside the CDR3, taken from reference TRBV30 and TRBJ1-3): SQTIHQWPATLVQPVGSPLSLECTVEGTSNPNLYWYRQAAGRGLQLLFYSVGIGQISSEVPQNLSASRPQDRQFILSSKKLLLSDSGFYLCAWSGSLDRGRGNTIYFGEGSWLTVV.

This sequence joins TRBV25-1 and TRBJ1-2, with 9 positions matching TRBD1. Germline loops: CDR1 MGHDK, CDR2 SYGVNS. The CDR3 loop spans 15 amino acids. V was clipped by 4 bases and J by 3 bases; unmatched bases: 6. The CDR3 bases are TGTGCCAGCAGTGCAGCAGACAGGGGGGACTATGGCTACACCTTC. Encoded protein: CASSAADRGDYGYTF.

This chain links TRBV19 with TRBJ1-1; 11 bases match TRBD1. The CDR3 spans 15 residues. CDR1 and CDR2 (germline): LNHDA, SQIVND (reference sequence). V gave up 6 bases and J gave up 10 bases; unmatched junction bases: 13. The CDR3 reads CASSPGQGAGVVAFF. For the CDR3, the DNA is TGTGCCAGTAGCCCAGGACAGGGGGCAGGAGTGGTAGCTTTCTTT.

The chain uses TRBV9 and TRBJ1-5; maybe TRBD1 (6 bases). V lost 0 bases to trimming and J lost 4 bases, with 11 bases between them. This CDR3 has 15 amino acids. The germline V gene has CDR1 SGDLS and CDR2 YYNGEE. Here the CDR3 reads CASSVAGGWNQPQHF. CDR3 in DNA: TGTGCCAGCAGCGTAGCGGGGGGCTGGAATCAGCCCCAGCATTTT. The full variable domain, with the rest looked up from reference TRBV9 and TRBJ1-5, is DSGVTQTPKHLITATGQRVTLRCSPRSGDLSVYWYQQSLDQGLQFLIQYYNGEERAKGNILERFSAQQFPDLHSELNLSSLELGDSALYFCASSVAGGWNQPQHFGDGTRLSIL.

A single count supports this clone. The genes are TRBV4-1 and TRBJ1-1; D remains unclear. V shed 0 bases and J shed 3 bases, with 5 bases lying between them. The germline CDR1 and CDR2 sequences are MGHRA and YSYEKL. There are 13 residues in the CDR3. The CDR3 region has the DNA TGCGCCAGCAGCCAAGATCCCGACACTGAAGCTTTCTTT. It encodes CASSQDPDTEAFF.

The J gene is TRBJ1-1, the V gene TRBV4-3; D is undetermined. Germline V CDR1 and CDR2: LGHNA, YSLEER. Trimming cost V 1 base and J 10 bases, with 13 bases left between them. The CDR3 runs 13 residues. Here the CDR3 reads CASSQVNGLGAFF. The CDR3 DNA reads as TGCGCCAGCAGCCAAGTAAATGGTCTAGGAGCTTTCTTT.

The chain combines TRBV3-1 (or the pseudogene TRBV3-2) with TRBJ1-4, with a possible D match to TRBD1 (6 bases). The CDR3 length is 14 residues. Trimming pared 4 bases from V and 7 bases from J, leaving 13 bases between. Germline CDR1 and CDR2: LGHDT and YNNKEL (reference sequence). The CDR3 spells CASSLGTGSEKLFF. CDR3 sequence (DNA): TGTGCCAGCAGCCTGGGAACAGGGAGTGAAAAACTGTTTTTT.

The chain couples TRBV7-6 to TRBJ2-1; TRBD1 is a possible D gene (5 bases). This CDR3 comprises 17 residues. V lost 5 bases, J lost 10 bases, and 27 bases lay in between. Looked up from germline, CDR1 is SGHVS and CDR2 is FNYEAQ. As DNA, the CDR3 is TGTGCCAGCAGCGCTTATTTTAGGACAATCCTATTGGGGGAGCAGTTCTTC. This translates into CASSAYFRTILLGEQFF.

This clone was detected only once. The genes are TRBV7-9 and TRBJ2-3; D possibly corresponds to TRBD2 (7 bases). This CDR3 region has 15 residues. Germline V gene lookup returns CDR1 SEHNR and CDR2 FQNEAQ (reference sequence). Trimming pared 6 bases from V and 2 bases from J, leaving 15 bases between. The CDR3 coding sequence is TGTGCCAGCAGGGGACTACAGGGACTCACAGATACGCAGTATTTT. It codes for CASRGLQGLTDTQYF.

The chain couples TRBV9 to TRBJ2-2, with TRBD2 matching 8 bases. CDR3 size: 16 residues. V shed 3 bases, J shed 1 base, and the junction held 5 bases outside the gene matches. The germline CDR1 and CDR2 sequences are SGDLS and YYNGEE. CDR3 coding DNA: TGTGCCAGCAGCGGACGAAGCGGGAGGAACACCGGGGAGCTGTTTTTT. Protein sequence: CASSGRSGRNTGELFF. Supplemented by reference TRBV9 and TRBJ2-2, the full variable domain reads DSGVTQTPKHLITATGQRVTLRCSPRSGDLSVYWYQQSLDQGLQFLIQYYNGEERAKGNILERFSAQQFPDLHSELNLSSLELGDSALYFCASSGRSGRNTGELFFGEGSRLTVL.

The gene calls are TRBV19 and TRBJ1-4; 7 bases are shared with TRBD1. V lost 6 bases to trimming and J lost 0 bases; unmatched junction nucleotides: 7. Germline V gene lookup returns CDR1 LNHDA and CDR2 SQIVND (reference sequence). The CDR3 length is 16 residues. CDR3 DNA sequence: TGTGCCAGTAGCTACAGGGGAAGACCAACTAATGAAAAACTGTTTTTT. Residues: CASSYRGRPTNEKLFF.

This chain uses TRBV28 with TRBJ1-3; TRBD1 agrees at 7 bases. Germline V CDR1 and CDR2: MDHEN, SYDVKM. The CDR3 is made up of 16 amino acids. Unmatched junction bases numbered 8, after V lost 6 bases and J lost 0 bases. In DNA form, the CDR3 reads TGTGCCAGCAGCCCTCCGGGACAGACCTCTGGAAACACCATATATTTT. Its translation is CASSPPGQTSGNTIYF.

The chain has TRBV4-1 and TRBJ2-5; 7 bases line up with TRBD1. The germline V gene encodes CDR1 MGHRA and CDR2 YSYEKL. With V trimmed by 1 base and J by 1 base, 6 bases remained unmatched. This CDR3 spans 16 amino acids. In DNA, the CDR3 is TGCGCCAGCAGCCAAGGACAGGGCCGTCGCCAAGAGACCCAGTACTTC. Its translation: CASSQGQGRRQETQYF.

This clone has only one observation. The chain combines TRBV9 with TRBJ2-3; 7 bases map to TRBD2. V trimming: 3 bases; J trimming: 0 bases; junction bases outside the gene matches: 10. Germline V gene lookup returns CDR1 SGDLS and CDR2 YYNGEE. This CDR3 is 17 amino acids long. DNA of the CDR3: TGTGCCAGCAGCGCCGCTAGGGATAGCGGGAGCACAGATACGCAGTATTTT. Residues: CASSAARDSGSTDTQYF.

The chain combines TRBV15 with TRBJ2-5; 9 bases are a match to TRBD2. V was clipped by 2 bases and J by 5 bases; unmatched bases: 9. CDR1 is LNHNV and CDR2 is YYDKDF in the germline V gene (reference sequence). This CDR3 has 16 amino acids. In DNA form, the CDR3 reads TGTGCCACCAGCAGAACAGGAGGCGGGGGGGCGGAGACCCAGTACTTC. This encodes CATSRTGGGGAETQYF.

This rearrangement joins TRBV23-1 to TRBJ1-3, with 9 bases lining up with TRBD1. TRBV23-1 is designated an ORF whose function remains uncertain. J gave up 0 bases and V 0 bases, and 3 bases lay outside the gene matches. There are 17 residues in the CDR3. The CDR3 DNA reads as TGCGCCAGCAGTCAATCCCGGACAGGGGCCTCTGGAAACACCATATATTTT. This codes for CASSQSRTGASGNTIYF.